The rows below give T cell receptor beta chains drawn from one sample of a study of response to subunit inactivated influenza vaccine. A single record per CDR3 protein comes from TCRdb applying MiXCR to the RT-PCR reads. Here the sample spans 500,000 to 600,000 distinct CDR3 sequences, 14% being singletons. Sequenced here: PBMCs from blood, sampled roughly 12 days after vaccination. These receptors originate from a man aged 45-65 years who received an inactivated influenza vaccine. Both conserved end residues are part of each CDR3. The D gene is left open where the match is weak. Not every row has a clone size; where given, it reads once, few, many or a size class.

. TRBJ1-2 TRBV7-9 16 . TGTGCCAGCAGCTTGGGAAGTGGGCAGGGTAACTATGGCTACACCTTC CASSLGSGQGNYGYTF
few TRBJ2-1 TRBV7-9 15 . TGTGCCAGCAGCCCGGGCCCACAGACGAACAATGAGCAGTTCTTC CASSPGPQTNNEQFF
few TRBJ2-3 TRBV7-7 13 . TGTGCTAGCAGCGTCGAGATCGCAGATACGCAGTATTTT CASSVEIADTQYF
. TRBJ2-1 TRBV11-2 16 TRBD2 TGTGCCAGCAGCTTAGATGGTCTAGGGACTAGTAGTGAGCAGTTCTTC CASSLDGLGTSSEQFF
few TRBJ2-7 TRBV29-1 13 . TGCAGCGCAACGATAGGACCCTCCTACGAGCAGTACTTC CSATIGPSYEQYF
. TRBJ2-6 TRBV11-1 21 TRBD1 TGTGCCAGCAGCGATCGATATTTCGCTGGACAGGGCCTATCCGGGGCCAACGTCCTGACTTTC CASSDRYFAGQGLSGANVLTF
. TRBJ2-1 TRBV5-1 17 TRBD2 TGCGCCAGCAGCTGGGGACTAGCGGGAGGACCCTACAATGAGCAGTTCTTC CASSWGLAGGPYNEQFF
few TRBJ2-4 TRBV14 16 . TGTGCCAGCAGCCAAGACGAATGGGGAGCCAAAAACATTCAGTACTTC CASSQDEWGAKNIQYF
few TRBJ2-3 TRBV6-2/TRBV6-3 13 TRBD2 TGTGCCAGCAGAAGGACTAGCGGGGATACGCAGTATTTT CASRRTSGDTQYF
few TRBJ2-3 TRBV20-1 14 . TGCAGTGCTAGGAAACTAGCCATAGAAGATACGCAGTATTTT CSARKLAIEDTQYF
few TRBJ2-7 TRBV20-1 16 TRBD1 TGCAGTGCTGCCCGGGACAGGGCCTACCGAACCTACGAGCAGTACTTC CSAARDRAYRTYEQYF